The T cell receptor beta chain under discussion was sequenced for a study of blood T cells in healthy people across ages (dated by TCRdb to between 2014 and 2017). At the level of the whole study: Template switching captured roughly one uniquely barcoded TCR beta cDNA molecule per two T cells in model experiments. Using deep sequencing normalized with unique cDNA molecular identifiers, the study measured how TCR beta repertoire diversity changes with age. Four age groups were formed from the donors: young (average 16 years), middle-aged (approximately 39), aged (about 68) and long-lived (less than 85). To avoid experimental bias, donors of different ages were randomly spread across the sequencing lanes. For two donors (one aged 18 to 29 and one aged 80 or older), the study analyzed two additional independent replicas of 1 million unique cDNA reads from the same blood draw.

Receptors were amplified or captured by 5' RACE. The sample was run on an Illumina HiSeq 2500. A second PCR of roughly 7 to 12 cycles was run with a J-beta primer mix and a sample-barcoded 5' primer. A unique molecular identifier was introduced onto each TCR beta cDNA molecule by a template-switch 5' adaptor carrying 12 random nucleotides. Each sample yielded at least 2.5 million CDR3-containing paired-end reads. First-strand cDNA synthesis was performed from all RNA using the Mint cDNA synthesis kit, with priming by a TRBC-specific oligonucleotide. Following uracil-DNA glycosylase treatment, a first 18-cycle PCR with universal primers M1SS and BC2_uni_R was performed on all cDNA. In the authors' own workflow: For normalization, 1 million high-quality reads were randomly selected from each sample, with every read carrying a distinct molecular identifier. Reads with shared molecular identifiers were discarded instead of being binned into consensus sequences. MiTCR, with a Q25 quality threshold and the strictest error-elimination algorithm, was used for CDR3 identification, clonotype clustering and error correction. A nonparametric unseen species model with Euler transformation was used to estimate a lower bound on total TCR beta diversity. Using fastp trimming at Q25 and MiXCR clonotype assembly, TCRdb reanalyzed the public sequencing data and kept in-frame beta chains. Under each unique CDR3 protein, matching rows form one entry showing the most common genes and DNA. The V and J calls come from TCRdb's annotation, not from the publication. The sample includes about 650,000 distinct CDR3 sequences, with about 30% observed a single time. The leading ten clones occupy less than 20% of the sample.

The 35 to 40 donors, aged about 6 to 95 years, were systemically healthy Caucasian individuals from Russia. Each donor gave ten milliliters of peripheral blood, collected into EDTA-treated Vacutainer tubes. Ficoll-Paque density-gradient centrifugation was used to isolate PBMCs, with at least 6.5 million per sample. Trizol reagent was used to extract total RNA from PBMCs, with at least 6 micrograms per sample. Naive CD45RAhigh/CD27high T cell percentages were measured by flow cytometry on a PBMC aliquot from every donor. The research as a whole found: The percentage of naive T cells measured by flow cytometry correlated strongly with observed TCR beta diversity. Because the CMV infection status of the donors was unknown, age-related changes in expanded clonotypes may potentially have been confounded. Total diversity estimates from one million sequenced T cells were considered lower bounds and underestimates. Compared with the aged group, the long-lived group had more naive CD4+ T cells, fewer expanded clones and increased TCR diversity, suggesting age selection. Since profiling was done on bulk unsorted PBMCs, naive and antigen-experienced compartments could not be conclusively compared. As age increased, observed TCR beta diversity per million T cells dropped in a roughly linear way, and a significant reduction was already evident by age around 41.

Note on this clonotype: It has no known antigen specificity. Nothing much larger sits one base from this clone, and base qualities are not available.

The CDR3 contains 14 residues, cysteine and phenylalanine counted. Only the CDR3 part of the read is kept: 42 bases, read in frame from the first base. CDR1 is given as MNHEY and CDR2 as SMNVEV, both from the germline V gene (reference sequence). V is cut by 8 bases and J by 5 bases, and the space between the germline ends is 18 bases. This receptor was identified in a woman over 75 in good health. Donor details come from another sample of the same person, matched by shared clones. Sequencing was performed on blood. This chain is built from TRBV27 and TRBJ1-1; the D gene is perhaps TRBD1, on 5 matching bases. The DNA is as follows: TGTGCCAGCCGTCGGGGGGAGGGTTATACTGAAGCTTTCTTT. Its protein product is CASRRGEGYTEAFF.